This entry describes one T cell receptor (beta chain). Its antigen is unknown. The ends were cut back, 3 bases at V and 3 bases at J, with 19 bases in the middle. The length of the CDR3 is 17 residues. Germline CDR1 and CDR2: MNHEY and SMNVEV (reference sequence). Clones were sequenced by immunoSEQ multiplex PCR, and TCRdb holds only the in-frame ones, with some missing. Found here are more than 85,000 clones, 84% of them singletons; the top ten hold approximately 15%. These data belong to a study of T cell responses to AZD1222 COVID-19 vaccine. Study-wide findings and caveats: Among those given AZD1222, only five or six were seropositive at baseline. Regions left unmutated in variants are reportedly the target of nearly half of spike-specific TCRs. Increased Spike-specific TCR breadth and depth were observed after two AZD1222 doses.

This clonotype was sampled from an adult in good health. This chain uses TRBV27 with TRBJ2-3; TRBD2 might be the D (6 bases). The sequences come from peripheral blood, collected on day 0 of AZD1222 vaccination. In DNA, the CDR3 is TGTGCCAGCAGTTTTTCCCTAGCGCCTCTGAGTACAGATACGCAGTATTTT. As protein: CASSFSLAPLSTDTQYF.